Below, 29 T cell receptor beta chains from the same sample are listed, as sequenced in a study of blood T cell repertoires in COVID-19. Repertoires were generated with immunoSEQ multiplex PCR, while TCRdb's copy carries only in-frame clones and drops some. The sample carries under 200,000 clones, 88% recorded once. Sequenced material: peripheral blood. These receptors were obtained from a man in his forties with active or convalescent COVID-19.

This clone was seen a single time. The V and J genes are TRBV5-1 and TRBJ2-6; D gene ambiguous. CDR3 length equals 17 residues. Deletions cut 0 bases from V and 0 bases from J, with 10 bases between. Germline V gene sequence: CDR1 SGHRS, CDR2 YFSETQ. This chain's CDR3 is CASSLEVRSSGANVLTF. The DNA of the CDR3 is TGCGCCAGCAGCTTGGAAGTTAGGAGCTCTGGGGCCAACGTCCTGACTTTC.

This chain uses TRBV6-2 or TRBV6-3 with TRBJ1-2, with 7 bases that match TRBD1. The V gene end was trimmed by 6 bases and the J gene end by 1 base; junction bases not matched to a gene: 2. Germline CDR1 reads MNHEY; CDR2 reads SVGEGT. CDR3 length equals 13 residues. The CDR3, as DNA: TGTGCCAGCAGCCGGGACAGTAACTATGGCTACACCTTC. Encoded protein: CASSRDSNYGYTF.

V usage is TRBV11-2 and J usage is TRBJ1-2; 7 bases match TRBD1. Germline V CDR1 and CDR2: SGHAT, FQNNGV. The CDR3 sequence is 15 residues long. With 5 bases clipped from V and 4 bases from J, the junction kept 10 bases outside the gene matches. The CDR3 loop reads CASSLGQTTAYGYTF. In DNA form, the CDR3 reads TGTGCCAGCAGCCTGGGACAGACAACCGCCTATGGCTACACCTTC.

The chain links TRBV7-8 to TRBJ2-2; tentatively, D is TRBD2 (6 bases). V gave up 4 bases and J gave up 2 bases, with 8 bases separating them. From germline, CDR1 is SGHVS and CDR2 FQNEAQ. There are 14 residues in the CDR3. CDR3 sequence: CASSSGGNTGELFF. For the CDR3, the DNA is TGTGCCAGCAGCTCCGGGGGAAACACCGGGGAGCTGTTTTTT.

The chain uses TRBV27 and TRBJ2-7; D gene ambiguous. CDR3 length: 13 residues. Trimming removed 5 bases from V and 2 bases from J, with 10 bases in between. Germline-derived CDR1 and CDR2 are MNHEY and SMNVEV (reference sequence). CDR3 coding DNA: TGTGCCAGCAGTCCAATTGGCCCCTACGAGCAGTACTTC. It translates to CASSPIGPYEQYF.

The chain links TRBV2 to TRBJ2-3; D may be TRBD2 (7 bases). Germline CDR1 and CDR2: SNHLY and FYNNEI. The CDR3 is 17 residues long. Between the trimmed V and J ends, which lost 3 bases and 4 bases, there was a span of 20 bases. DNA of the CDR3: TGTGCCAGCAGTGAGGGGGGGCTGGGTTTAATATCAGATACGCAGTATTTT. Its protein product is CASSEGGLGLISDTQYF.

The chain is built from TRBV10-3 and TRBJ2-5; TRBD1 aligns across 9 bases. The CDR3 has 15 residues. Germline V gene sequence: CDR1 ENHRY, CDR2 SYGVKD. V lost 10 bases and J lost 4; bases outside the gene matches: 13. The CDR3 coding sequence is TGTGCCACTCAAAGTAATACAGGGGGCGCAGAGACCCAGTACTTC. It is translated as CATQSNTGGAETQYF.

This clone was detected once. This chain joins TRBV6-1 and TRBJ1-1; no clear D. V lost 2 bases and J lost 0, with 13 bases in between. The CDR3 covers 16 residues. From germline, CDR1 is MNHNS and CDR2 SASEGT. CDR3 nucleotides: TGTGCCAGCAGTGAACATTTCGGGAGAATGAACACTGAAGCTTTCTTT. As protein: CASSEHFGRMNTEAFF.

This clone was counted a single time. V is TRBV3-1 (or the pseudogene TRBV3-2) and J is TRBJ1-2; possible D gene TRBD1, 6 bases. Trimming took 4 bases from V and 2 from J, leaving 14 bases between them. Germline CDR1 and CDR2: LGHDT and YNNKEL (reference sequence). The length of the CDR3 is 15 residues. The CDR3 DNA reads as TGTGCCAGCAGCCTAGGTTCGGGGGGCAACTATGGCTACACCTTC. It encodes CASSLGSGGNYGYTF.

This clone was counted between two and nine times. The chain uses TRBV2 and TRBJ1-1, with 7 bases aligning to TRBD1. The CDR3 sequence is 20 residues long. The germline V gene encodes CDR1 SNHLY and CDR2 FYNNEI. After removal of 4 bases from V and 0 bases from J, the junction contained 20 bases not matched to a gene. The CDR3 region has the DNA TGTGCCAGCAGTGCCTCCCGGAATGCCAAGACAGGGATAATGAACACTGAAGCTTTCTTT. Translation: CASSASRNAKTGIMNTEAFF.

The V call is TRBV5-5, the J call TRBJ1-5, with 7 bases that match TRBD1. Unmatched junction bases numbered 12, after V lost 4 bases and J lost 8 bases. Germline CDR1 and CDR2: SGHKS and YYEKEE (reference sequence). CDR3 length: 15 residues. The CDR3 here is CASSPFDRVGEPQHF. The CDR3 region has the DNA TGTGCCAGCAGCCCCTTCGACAGGGTCGGAGAGCCCCAGCATTTT. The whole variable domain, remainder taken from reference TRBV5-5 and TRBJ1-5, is DAGVTQSPTHLIKTRGQQVTLRCSPISGHKSVSWYQQVLGQGPQFIFQYYEKEERGRGNFPDRFSARQFPNYSSELNVNALLLGDSALYLCASSPFDRVGEPQHFGDGTRLSIL.

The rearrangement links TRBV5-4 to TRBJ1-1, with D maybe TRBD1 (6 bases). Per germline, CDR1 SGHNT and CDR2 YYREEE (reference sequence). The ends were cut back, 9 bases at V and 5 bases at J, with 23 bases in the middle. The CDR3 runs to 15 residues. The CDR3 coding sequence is TGTGCCACCGAGGGAGAACCTAGGGGGTGGACTGAAGCTTTCTTT. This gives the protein CATEGEPRGWTEAFF.

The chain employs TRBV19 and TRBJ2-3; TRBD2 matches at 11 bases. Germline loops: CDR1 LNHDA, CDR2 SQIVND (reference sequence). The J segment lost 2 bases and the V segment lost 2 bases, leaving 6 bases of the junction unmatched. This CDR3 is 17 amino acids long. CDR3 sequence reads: CASSILAGGFNTDTQYF. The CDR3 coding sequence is TGTGCCAGTAGTATACTAGCGGGGGGCTTTAACACAGATACGCAGTATTTT.

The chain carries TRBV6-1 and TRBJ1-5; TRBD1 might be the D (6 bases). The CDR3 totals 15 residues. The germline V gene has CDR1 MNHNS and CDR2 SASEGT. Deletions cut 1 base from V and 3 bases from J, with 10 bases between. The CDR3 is CASSEDRVTNQPQHF. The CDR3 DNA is TGTGCCAGCAGTGAAGACAGGGTTACCAATCAGCCCCAGCATTTT.

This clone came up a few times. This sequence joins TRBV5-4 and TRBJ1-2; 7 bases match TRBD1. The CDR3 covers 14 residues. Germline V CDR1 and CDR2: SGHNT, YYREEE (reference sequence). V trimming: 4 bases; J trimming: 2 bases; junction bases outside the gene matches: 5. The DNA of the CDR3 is TGTGCCAGCAGCGTCGGGACAGAAAACTATGGCTACACCTTC. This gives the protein CASSVGTENYGYTF.

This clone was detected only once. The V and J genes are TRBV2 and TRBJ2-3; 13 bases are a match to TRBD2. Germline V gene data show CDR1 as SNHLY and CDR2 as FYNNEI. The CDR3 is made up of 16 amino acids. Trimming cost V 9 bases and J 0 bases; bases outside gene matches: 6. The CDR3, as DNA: TGTGCCAGAGGACTAGCGGGGGCGATGAGCACAGATACGCAGTATTTT. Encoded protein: CARGLAGAMSTDTQYF.

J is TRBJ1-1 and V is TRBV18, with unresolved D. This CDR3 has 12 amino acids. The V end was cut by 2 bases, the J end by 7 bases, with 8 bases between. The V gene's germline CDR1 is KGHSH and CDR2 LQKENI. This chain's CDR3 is CASSPKLGEAFF. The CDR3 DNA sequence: TGTGCCAGCTCACCAAAGCTCGGTGAAGCTTTCTTT.

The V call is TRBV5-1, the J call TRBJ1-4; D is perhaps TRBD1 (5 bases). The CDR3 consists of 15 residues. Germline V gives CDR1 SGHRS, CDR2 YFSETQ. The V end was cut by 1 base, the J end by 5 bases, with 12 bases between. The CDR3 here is CASSLFQGRNEKLFF. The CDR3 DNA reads TGCGCCAGCAGCTTGTTCCAGGGCCGGAATGAAAAACTGTTTTTT.

The CDR3 loop reads CASSQLRDRDRQETQYF. DNA for the CDR3: TGTGCCAGCAGCCAGCTCCGGGACAGAGATCGTCAAGAGACCCAGTACTTC. The chain couples TRBV3-1 (or the pseudogene TRBV3-2) to TRBJ2-5; 7 bases agree with TRBD1. Germline lookup yields CDR1 LGHDT and CDR2 YNNKEL (reference sequence). CDR3 size: 17 residues. J gave up 2 bases and V 3 bases, and 12 bases lay outside the gene matches.

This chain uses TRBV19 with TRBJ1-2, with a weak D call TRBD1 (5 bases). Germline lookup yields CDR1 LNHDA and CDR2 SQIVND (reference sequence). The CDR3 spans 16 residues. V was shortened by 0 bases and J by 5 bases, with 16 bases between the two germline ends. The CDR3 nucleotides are TGTGCCAGTAGTATAGATCTGGACACCCAACAATATGGCTACACCTTC. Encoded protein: CASSIDLDTQQYGYTF.

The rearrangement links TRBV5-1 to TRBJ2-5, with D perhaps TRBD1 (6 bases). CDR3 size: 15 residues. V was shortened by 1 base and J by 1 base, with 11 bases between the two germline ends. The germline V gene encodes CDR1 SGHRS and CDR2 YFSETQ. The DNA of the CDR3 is TGCGCCAGCAGCTTGACAGGGCGGGCCCAAGAGACCCAGTACTTC. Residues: CASSLTGRAQETQYF. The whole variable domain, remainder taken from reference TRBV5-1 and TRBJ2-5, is KAGVTQTPRYLIKTRGQQVTLSCSPISGHRSVSWYQQTPGQGLQFLFEYFSETQRNKGNFPGRFSGRQFSNSRSEMNVSTLELGDSALYLCASSLTGRAQETQYFGPGTRLLVL.

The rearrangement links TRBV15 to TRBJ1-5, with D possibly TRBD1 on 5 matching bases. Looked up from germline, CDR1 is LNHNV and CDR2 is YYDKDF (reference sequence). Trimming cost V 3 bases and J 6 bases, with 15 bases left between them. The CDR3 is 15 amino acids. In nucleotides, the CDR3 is TGTGCCACCAGCAGGGACAAGGGGCCCGGTCAGCCCCAGCATTTT. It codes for CATSRDKGPGQPQHF.

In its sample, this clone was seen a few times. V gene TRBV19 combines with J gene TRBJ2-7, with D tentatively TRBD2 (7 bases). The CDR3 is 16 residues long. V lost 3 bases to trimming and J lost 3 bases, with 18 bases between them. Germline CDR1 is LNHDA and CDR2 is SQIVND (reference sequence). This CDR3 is CASSIGGTTSRYEQYF. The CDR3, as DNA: TGTGCCAGTAGTATCGGGGGGACAACGTCCCGCTACGAGCAGTACTTC.

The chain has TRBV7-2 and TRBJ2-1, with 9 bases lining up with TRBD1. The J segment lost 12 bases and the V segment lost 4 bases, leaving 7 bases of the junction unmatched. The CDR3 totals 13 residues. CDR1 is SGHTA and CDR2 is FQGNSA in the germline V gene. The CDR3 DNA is TGTGCCAGCAGCTACGGGACAGGGTGGAGGCAGTTCTTC. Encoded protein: CASSYGTGWRQFF.

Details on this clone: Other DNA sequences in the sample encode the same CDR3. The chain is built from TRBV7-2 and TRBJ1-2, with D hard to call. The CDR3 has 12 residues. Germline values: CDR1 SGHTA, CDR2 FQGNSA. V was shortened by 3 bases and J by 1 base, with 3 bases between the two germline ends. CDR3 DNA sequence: TGTGCCAGCAGCTTTAATAACTATGGCTACACCTTC. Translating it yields CASSFNNYGYTF.

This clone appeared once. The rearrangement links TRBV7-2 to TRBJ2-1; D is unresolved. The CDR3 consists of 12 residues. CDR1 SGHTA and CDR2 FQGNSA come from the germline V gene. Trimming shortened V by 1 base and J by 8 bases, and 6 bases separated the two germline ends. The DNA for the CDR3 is TGTGCCAGCAGCTTAGGACTTTATGAGCAGTTCTTC. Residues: CASSLGLYEQFF.

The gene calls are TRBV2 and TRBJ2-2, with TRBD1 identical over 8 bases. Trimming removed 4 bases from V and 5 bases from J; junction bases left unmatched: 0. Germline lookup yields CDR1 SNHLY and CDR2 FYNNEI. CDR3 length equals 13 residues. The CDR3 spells CASSGTGTGELFF. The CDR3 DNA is TGTGCCAGCAGTGGGACAGGGACCGGGGAGCTGTTTTTT.

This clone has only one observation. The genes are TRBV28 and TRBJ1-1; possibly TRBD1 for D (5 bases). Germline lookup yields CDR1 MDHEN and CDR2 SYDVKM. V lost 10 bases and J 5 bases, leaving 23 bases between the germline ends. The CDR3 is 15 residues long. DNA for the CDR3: TGTGCCACCCATAGGCAGGTGAGAAGGGGAACTGAAGCTTTCTTT. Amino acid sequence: CATHRQVRRGTEAFF.

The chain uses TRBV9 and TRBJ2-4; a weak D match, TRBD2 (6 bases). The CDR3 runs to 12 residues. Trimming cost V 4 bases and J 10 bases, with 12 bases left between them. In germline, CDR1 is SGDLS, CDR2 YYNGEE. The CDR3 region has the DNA TGTGCCAGCAGCCTCTCGGGAGATATTCAGTACTTC. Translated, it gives CASSLSGDIQYF.